This TCR beta chain comes out of a study of cytomegalovirus exposure and HLA in healthy donors. Study details: Genotyping showed around 81% of fewer than 500 donors falling in the Caucasian-associated ancestry cluster.

60 Vbeta and 13 Jbeta primers were used in PCR. The protocol was immunoSEQ multiplex PCR, while the TCRdb copy is restricted to in-frame clones and leaves out a portion. The sample holds about 130,000 clones, roughly four fifths seen once. CDR1 and CDR2 from the germline V gene are MGHDK and SYGVNS. The V and J ends lost 2 bases and 4 bases respectively, with 15 bases between them. This CDR3 comprises 16 residues. Overall study findings and caveats: Presence/absence analyses rested on an assumption that sequencing depth was roughly uniform across donors. A missense variant in DCLRE1C was later tied to TCR beta V- and J-gene trimming.

Of note for this clone: Its specificity is unknown.

Nominal health characterized the donors when sampled, though unrecorded immune exposures were likely. This clonotype was obtained from a man aged 45 to 65 in good health and CMV-seronegative. Sequencing input: PBMCs. The rearrangement uses TRBV25-1 and TRBJ1-5, with D maybe TRBD1 (6 bases). The CDR3 DNA is TGTGCCAGCAGTGAAGAGGGGACATTGGGAAATCAGCCCCAGCATTTT. Protein: CASSEEGTLGNQPQHF.